The T cell receptor beta chain described here comes from a study of post-analysis software for immune sequencing data. Libraries were made from TCR beta cDNA, and they carried unique molecular identifiers. Each batch of about 0.95 to 10 million T cells produced roughly 450,000 cDNA molecules. TCRdb itself ran the PCR reads through MiXCR, one entry per CDR3 protein. The sample holds 750,000 to 950,000 distinct CDR3 sequences, about 53% seen once. Regarding the study as a whole: The five TRBV segments detected at higher frequency in patients than in controls included TRBV5-6, TRBV5-1 and TRBV20-1. Multiple sclerosis patients had significantly lower normalized Chao1 diversity than controls.

To note about this clonotype: The antigen is undetermined.

CDR3 length: 15 amino acids. Germline lookup yields CDR1 SGHRS and CDR2 YFSETQ. Trimming took off 0 bases at V and 0 bases at J, with 9 bases between the two ends. The sequencing input was blood. The V gene is TRBV5-1, the J gene TRBJ1-2; D call uncertain. The receptor was derived from a girl between 5 and 17 years old with multiple sclerosis. CDR3 residues: CASSLGGVPNYGYTF. The CDR3, as DNA: TGCGCCAGCAGCTTGGGCGGAGTACCTAACTATGGCTACACCTTC.